The 28 T cell receptor beta chains below all came from one sample that was sequenced in a study of CXCR3-negative and CXCR3-positive naive CD8 T cells (dated by TCRdb to between 2018 and 2021). Instrument used: NextSeq 550. The Human TCR Profiling Kit (MiLaboratory) was used to prepare UMI-labeled 5' RACE TRB cDNA libraries. TCRdb reprocessed the reads, and each CDR3 protein sequence is entered once, without DNA. The table for this sample shows 7,500 to 9,000 distinct CDR3 sequences. Around 1.5% of the sample comes from the top ten. The sequencing input was naive CXCR3- CD8+ T cells from blood. The label giving this sample's cell subset or site can be read as: CD45RO-CCR7+CD27+CD95- naive CD8+ T cells lacking CXCR3 (TNR3-). These receptors all come from a human donor in good health. Some clones in this sample may be carry-over from other donors' samples.

The rearrangement joins TRBV29-1 to TRBJ2-1; TCRdb's D gene call, TRBD2, goes unchecked for lack of DNA. The CDR3 has 16 residues. The germline V gene has CDR1 SQVTM and CDR2 ANQGSEA. The CDR3 sequence is CSVEGERTSGYNEQFF.

The genes are TRBV12-3 or TRBV12-4 and TRBJ2-5; the TRBD1 assignment by TCRdb is unverifiable without DNA. CDR3 length: 14 amino acids. The CDR3 region is CASTWTGGEETQHF.

This clonotype registers medium-sized by frequency. The gene calls are TRBV3-1 and TRBJ2-1. CDR3 length equals 12 residues. The germline V gene has CDR1 LGHDT and CDR2 YNNKEL (reference sequence). CDR3 in amino acids: CASSQESGEQFF.

This chain links TRBV4-1 with TRBJ2-3; TCRdb calls TRBD2, which cannot be checked without DNA. The CDR3 covers 16 residues. CDR1 MGHRA and CDR2 YSYEKL come from the germline V gene. The CDR3 spells CASSQGTSATTDTQYF.

This clonotype counts as medium-sized by frequency. This chain uses TRBV6-6 with TRBJ2-7; without DNA, the TCRdb call of TRBD1 cannot be checked. This CDR3 is built from 13 residues. Germline loops: CDR1 MNHNY, CDR2 SVGAGI (reference sequence). The CDR3 sequence is CASARDRAYEQYF.

This clonotype is labeled medium-sized based on frequency. This chain connects TRBV29-1 to TRBJ2-2; TCRdb names TRBD1, which stays unverified in the absence of DNA. The germline V gene encodes CDR1 SQVTM and CDR2 ANQGSEA. This CDR3 contains 13 residues. CDR3 loop: CSGGTEVPGELFF.

This chain uses TRBV9 with TRBJ2-7. The CDR3 spans 15 residues. Germline assignment: CDR1 SGDLS and CDR2 YYNGEE. CDR3: CASSVYAGGSYEQYF.

The rearrangement joins TRBV14 to TRBJ1-1. The V gene's germline CDR1 is SGHDN and CDR2 FVKESK. The CDR3 extends over 13 amino acids. The CDR3 sequence is CASTRATNTEAFF.

The chain has TRBV27 and TRBJ2-1; lacking DNA, the TRBD2 call made by TCRdb goes unchecked. The CDR3 runs to 16 residues. In germline, CDR1 is MNHEY, CDR2 SMNVEV (reference sequence). The CDR3 spells CASSSASGSGYNEQFF.

Its frequency marks this clonotype as medium-sized. The chain has TRBV14 and TRBJ1-2. Germline lookup yields CDR1 SGHDN and CDR2 FVKESK. CDR3 length equals 16 residues. The CDR3 sequence: CASSQGEGGSDYGYTF.

CDR3: CASSMGLEGYEQYF. The rearrangement joins TRBV19 to TRBJ2-7; TCRdb designates TRBD2, a call that cannot be tested without DNA. The CDR3 runs 14 residues. The germline CDR1 and CDR2 sequences are LNHDA and SQIVND (reference sequence).

The chain combines TRBV7-9 with TRBJ2-7; TCRdb gives TRBD1 as the D gene, but with no DNA this cannot be confirmed. There are 13 residues in the CDR3. From germline, CDR1 is SEHNR and CDR2 FQNEAQ (reference sequence). CDR3 amino acids: CASSRDKTYEQYF.

This clonotype is called medium-sized (0.01 to 0.1%) based on its frequency. This chain connects TRBV7-8 to TRBJ2-7; checking the TCRdb D call of TRBD2 is not possible without DNA. From germline, CDR1 is SGHVS and CDR2 FQNEAQ. This CDR3 comprises 14 residues. The CDR3 loop reads CASSLGRGPIEQYF. Full variable domain (remainder filled in from reference TRBV7-8 and TRBJ2-7): GAGVSQSPRYKVAKRGQDVALRCDPISGHVSLFWYQQALGQGPEFLTYFQNEAQLDKSGLPSDRFFAERPEGSVSTLKIQRTQQEDSAVYLCASSLGRGPIEQYFGPGTRLTVT.

In terms of frequency, this clonotype is medium-sized. V gene TRBV29-1 combines with J gene TRBJ1-1; TCRdb's D gene call, TRBD1, goes unchecked for lack of DNA. The CDR3 has 14 amino acids. Germline V gene sequence: CDR1 SQVTM, CDR2 ANQGSEA. This CDR3 reads CSVMDRGRGTEAFF.

The chain employs TRBV28 and TRBJ1-5; TCRdb calls TRBD1, which cannot be checked without DNA. The germline V gene encodes CDR1 MDHEN and CDR2 SYDVKM. CDR3 length equals 16 residues. The CDR3 sequence is CASSLVGTGRNQPQHF.

This sequence joins TRBV10-2 and TRBJ1-1; TCRdb outputs TRBD1, but without DNA this stays unchecked. The CDR3 loop spans 14 amino acids. Per the germline V gene, CDR1 is WSHSY and CDR2 is SAAADI. CDR3 region: CASSVTGMNTEAFF.

By frequency, this clonotype is medium-sized. CDR3 protein: CSVIRTGTHGGELFF. The genes are TRBV29-1 and TRBJ2-2; TCRdb's D call of TRBD1 is untestable without DNA. CDR3 size: 15 residues. Germline lookup yields CDR1 SQVTM and CDR2 ANQGSEA.

By frequency, this clonotype registers medium-sized. The gene calls are TRBV14 and TRBJ2-1; TCRdb's D call of TRBD1 is untestable without DNA. Per the germline V gene, CDR1 is SGHDN and CDR2 is FVKESK. This CDR3 has 16 residues. This chain's CDR3 is CASSAPTAISYNEQFF.

The CDR3 sequence: CASSQWGYEQYF. The chain links TRBV3-1 to TRBJ2-7; TCRdb's D gene call, TRBD1, goes unchecked for lack of DNA. The CDR3 sequence is 12 residues long. CDR1 and CDR2 from the germline V gene are LGHDT and YNNKEL (reference sequence).

V and J are TRBV2 and TRBJ2-7; absent DNA, TCRdb's TRBD2 call cannot be checked. CDR1 is SNHLY, CDR2 FYNNEI, per germline. CDR3 size: 13 residues. The CDR3 region is CASSVGRHYEQYF.

This clonotype is labeled medium-sized based on frequency. The chain recombines TRBV20-1 with TRBJ2-7; no DNA is available, so the TRBD2 call from TCRdb remains unchecked. CDR1 and CDR2 from the germline V gene are DFQATT and SNEGSKA (reference sequence). The CDR3 runs 15 residues. The CDR3: CSATEDYYGSYEQYF.

This clonotype ranks as medium-sized in terms of frequency. The chain links TRBV5-1 to TRBJ1-1. This CDR3 contains 13 residues. Germline lookup yields CDR1 SGHRS and CDR2 YFSETQ. CDR3 sequence: CASRPDGNTEAFF.

This chain uses TRBV7-3 with TRBJ2-5; TCRdb reports TRBD1, a call that lacks DNA to check it against. This CDR3 contains 14 residues. Germline V CDR1 and CDR2: SGHTA, FQGTGA. Here the CDR3 reads CASSLTGTQETQYF.

The chain couples TRBV12-3 or TRBV12-4 to TRBJ2-1; TCRdb lists TRBD1, though no DNA is available to test this call. The length of the CDR3 is 13 residues. CDR3 amino acids: CASIRLAGREQFF.

This clonotype is deemed medium-sized by its frequency. The chain carries TRBV11-2 and TRBJ2-1; lacking DNA, the TRBD1 call made by TCRdb goes unchecked. CDR3 length: 19 residues. Germline CDR1 SGHAT, CDR2 FQNNGV. This CDR3 reads CASSSALGQRLPLNNEQFF.

By frequency, this clonotype registers medium-sized. The genes are TRBV9 and TRBJ2-7; the D call from TCRdb, TRBD1, cannot be confirmed without DNA. The CDR3 is 15 amino acids. Germline V gives CDR1 SGDLS, CDR2 YYNGEE. This CDR3 is CASGPGQGVNIEQYF. Together with reference TRBV9 and TRBJ2-7, the CDR3 gives the full variable domain: DSGVTQTPKHLITATGQRVTLRCSPRSGDLSVYWYQQSLDQGLQFLIQYYNGEERAKGNILERFSAQQFPDLHSELNLSSLELGDSALYFCASGPGQGVNIEQYFGPGTRLTVT.

This chain uses TRBV15 with TRBJ2-3; TCRdb outputs TRBD1, but without DNA this stays unchecked. Germline V gene data show CDR1 as LNHNV and CDR2 as YYDKDF (reference sequence). The CDR3 is 16 amino acids. CDR3: CATSGSATGVTDTQYF.

This clonotype shows up as medium-sized (0.01 to 0.1%) by frequency. The rearrangement links TRBV7-9 to TRBJ2-4. CDR3 size: 13 residues. Per the germline V gene, CDR1 is SEHNR and CDR2 is FQNEAQ (reference sequence). This chain's CDR3 is CASSLVGVDIQYF.